One sample yielded the 7 T cell receptor beta chains listed below, sequenced in a study of response to subunit inactivated influenza vaccine. Each CDR3 protein gets one entry after TCRdb re-called the RT-PCR reads with MiXCR. The sample holds hundreds of thousands of distinct CDR3 sequences; about 25% are singletons and the top ten take approximately 2%. The sample here was CD4+ T cells sorted from PBMCs, taken 4 to 6 days after vaccination. The origin of the receptors is a man in his fifties who received an inactivated influenza vaccine.

The J gene is TRBJ1-2, the V gene TRBV12-3 or TRBV12-4; the D gene is possibly TRBD1 (5 bases). The length of the CDR3 is 11 residues. V was clipped by 6 bases and J by 7 bases, with 9 bases between them. CDR3 nucleotides: TGTGCCAGCAGAGGGGCGCGTGGCTACACCTTC. It encodes CASRGARGYTF.

The V and J genes are TRBV28 and TRBJ2-1; D perhaps matches TRBD2 (6 bases). Germline CDR1 and CDR2: MDHEN and SYDVKM. Trimming took 3 bases from V and 3 from J, leaving 18 bases between them. The CDR3 runs to 17 residues. CDR3 loop: CASSFGLIAGSYNEQFF. In nucleotides, the CDR3 is TGTGCCAGCAGTTTTGGTCTAATTGCGGGAAGCTACAATGAGCAGTTCTTC.

This clonotype turned up a few times. V is TRBV7-9 and J is TRBJ2-1; D uncertain. Germline values: CDR1 SEHNR, CDR2 FQNEAQ (reference sequence). The V end lost 4 bases, the J end lost 13 bases, and 17 bases lay between the germline ends. The CDR3 runs 13 residues. Written as DNA, the CDR3 is TGTGCCAGCAGCTACTCGGATCTTTCGGAACAGTTCTTC. Translated, it gives CASSYSDLSEQFF.

The chain carries TRBV20-1 and TRBJ2-7, with D perhaps TRBD2 (5 bases). V shed 0 bases and J shed 4 bases, with 22 bases lying between them. The CDR3 loop spans 17 amino acids. CDR1 is DFQATT, CDR2 SNEGSKA, per germline (reference sequence). The DNA for the CDR3 is TGCAGTGCTAGAGATAGCTCGGCGGGCGCCTTTGGGTACGAGCAGTACTTC. Protein: CSARDSSAGAFGYEQYF.

The rearrangement uses TRBV12-3 or TRBV12-4 and TRBJ1-1; D is ambiguous. Trimming stripped 5 bases from V and 1 base from J, with 11 bases between. This CDR3 is built from 14 residues. CDR3 protein: CASSRVPQNTEAFF. Here the CDR3 DNA reads TGTGCCAGCAGTCGGGTACCGCAGAACACTGAAGCTTTCTTT.

The chain uses TRBV5-1 and TRBJ2-3; no firm D call. This CDR3 has 14 amino acids. V lost 4 bases to trimming and J lost 3 bases, with 12 bases between them. CDR1 is SGHRS, CDR2 YFSETQ, per germline. The CDR3 loop is CASSLTLGTDTQYF. Here the CDR3 DNA reads TGCGCCAGCAGCCTCACCCTTGGGACAGATACGCAGTATTTT.

J is TRBJ2-7 and V is TRBV11-2, with TRBD1 identical over 7 bases. Trimming cost V 1 base and J 3 bases; bases outside gene matches: 15. Germline V gives CDR1 SGHAT, CDR2 FQNNGV. The CDR3 covers 18 residues. CDR3 region: CASSLVGPRQGSNYEQYF. The CDR3 DNA is TGTGCCAGCAGCTTAGTAGGACCGCGACAGGGTTCGAACTACGAGCAGTACTTC.